This T cell receptor (beta chain) was sequenced for a study of blood T cells in healthy people across ages. About the study: For every two T cells, template switching captured about one barcoded beta molecule. General study results and limits: Diversity was higher, and naive CD4+ cells more numerous, in long-lived donors than in aged donors.

As concerns this clonotype: The target antigen is unknown.

This CDR3 region has 15 residues. Trimming took off 8 bases at V and 1 base at J, with 14 bases between the two ends. The germline gives CDR1 SEHNR, CDR2 FQNEAQ (reference sequence). A sample-barcoded 5' primer and a J-beta primer mix were used in a second PCR of about 7 to 11 cycles. TCRdb reprocessed the 5' RACE reads via MiXCR and lists one record per CDR3 protein. Of 1,100,000 or so distinct CDR3 sequences listed, over 35% are singletons. The clonotype comes from a woman between 55 and 75 years old in good health. The chain couples TRBV7-9 to TRBJ2-2; D perhaps matches TRBD2 (5 bases). Material for sequencing was blood. The CDR3 DNA is TGTGCCAGCGTCCCTGTCCGGGGGAACACCGGGGAGCTGTTTTTT. It encodes CASVPVRGNTGELFF.